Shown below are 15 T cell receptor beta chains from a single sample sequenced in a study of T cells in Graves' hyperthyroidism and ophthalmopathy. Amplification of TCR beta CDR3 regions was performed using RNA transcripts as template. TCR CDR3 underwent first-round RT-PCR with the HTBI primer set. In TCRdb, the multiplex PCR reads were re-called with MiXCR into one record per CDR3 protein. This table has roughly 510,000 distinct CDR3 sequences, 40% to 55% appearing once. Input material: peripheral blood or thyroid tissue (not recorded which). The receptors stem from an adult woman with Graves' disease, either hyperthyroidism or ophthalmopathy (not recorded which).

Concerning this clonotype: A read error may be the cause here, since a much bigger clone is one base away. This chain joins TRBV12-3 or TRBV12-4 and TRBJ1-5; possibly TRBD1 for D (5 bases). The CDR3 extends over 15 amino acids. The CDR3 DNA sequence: TGTGCCAGCAGTCCACCAGTTGGGACCAATCGGCCCCAGCATTTT. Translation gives CASSPPVGTNRPQHF.

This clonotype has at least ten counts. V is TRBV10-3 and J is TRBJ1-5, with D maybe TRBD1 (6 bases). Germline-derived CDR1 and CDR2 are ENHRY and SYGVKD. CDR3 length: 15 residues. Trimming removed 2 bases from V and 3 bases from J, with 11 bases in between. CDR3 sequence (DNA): TGTGCCATCAGTGAGCAGGCAGGGGCCAATCAGCCCCAGCATTTT. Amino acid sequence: CAISEQAGANQPQHF.

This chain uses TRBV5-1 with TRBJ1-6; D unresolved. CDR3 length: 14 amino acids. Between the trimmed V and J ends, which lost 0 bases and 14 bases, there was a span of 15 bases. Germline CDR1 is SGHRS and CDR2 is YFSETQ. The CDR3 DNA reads TGCGCCAGCAGCTTGGGGAATAGCTCGCTAGCCCTCCACTTT. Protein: CASSLGNSSLALHF.

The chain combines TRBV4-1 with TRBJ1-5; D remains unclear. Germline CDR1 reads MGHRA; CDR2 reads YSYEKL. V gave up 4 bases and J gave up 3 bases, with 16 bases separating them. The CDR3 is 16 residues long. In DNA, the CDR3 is TGCGCCAGCAGCCTGAGGGTCGGGCAGGACAATCAGCCCCAGCATTTT. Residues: CASSLRVGQDNQPQHF.

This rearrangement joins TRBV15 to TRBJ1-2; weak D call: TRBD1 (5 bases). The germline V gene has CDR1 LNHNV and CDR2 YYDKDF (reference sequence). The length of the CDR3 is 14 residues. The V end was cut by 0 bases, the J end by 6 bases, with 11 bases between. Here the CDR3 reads CATSRERGEDGYTF. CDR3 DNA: TGTGCCACCAGCAGAGAACGGGGGGAGGATGGCTACACCTTC.

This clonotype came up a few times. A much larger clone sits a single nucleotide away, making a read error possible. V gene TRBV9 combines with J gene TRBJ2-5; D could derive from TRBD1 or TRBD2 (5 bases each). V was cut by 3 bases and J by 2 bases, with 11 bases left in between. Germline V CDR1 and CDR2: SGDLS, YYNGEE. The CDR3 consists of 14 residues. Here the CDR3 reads CASSEGTIQETQYF. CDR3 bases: TGTGCCAGCAGCGAGGGGACCATTCAAGAGACCCAGTACTTC.

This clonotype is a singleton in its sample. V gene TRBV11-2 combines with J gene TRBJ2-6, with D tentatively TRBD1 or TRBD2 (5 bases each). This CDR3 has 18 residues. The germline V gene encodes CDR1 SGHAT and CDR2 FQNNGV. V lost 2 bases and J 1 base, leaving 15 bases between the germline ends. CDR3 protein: CASSLMRGGKSGANVLTF. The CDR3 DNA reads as TGTGCCAGCAGCTTAATGAGGGGCGGCAAGTCTGGGGCCAACGTCCTGACTTTC.

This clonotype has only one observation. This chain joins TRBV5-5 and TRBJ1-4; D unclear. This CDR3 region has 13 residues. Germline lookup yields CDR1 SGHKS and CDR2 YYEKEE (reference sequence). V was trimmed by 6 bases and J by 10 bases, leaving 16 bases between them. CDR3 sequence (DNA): TGTGCCAGCAACGTCGCGGCTTCGGGAAAACTGTTTTTT. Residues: CASNVAASGKLFF.

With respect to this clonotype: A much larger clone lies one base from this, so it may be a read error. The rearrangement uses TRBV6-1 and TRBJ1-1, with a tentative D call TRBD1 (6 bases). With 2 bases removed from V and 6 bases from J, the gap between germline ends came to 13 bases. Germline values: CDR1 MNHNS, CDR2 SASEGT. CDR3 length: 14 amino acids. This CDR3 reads CASSESGALPEAFF. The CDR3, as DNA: TGTGCCAGCAGTGAATCAGGGGCACTACCTGAAGCTTTCTTT.

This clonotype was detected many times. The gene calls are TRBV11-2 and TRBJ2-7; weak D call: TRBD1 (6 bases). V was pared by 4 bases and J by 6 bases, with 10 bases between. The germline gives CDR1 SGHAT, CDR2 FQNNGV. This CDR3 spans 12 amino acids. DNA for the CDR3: TGTGCCAGCAGCTCACAGGGTGCCGAGCAGTACTTC. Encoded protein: CASSSQGAEQYF.

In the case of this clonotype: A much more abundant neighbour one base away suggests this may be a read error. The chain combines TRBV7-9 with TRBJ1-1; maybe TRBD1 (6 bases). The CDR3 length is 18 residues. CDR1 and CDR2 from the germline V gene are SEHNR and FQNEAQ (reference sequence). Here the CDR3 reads CASNLNRAGGSMNTEAFF. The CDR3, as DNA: TGTGCCAGCAACTTAAACAGGGCGGGGGGATCAATGAACACTGAAGCTTTCTTT.

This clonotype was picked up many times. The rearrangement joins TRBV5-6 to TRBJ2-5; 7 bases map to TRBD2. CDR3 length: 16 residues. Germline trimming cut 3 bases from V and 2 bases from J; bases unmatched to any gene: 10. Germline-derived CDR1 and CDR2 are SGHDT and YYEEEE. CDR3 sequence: CASSSLVSGRQETQYF. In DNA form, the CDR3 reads TGTGCCAGCAGCTCCCTTGTTAGCGGGCGGCAAGAGACCCAGTACTTC.

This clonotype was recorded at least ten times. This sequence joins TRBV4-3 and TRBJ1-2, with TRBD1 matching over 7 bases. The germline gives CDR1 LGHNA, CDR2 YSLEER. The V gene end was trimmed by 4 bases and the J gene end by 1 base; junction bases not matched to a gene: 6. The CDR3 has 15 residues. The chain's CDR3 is CASSLSTGSNYGYTF. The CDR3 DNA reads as TGCGCCAGCAGCCTCTCGACAGGGAGTAACTATGGCTACACCTTC.

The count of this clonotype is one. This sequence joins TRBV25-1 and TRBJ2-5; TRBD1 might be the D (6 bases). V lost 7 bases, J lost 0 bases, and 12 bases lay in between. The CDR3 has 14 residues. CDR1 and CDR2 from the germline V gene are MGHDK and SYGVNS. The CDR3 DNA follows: TGTGCCAGCACCCAAGGGGGATACCAAGAGACCCAGTACTTC. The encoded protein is CASTQGGYQETQYF.

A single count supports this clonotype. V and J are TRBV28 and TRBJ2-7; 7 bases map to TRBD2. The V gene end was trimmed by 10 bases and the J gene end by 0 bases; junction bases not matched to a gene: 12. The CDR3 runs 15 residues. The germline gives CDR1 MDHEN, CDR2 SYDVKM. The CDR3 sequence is CATFLGRGSSYEQYF. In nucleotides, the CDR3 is TGTGCCACCTTCCTAGGGCGGGGGAGCTCCTACGAGCAGTACTTC.